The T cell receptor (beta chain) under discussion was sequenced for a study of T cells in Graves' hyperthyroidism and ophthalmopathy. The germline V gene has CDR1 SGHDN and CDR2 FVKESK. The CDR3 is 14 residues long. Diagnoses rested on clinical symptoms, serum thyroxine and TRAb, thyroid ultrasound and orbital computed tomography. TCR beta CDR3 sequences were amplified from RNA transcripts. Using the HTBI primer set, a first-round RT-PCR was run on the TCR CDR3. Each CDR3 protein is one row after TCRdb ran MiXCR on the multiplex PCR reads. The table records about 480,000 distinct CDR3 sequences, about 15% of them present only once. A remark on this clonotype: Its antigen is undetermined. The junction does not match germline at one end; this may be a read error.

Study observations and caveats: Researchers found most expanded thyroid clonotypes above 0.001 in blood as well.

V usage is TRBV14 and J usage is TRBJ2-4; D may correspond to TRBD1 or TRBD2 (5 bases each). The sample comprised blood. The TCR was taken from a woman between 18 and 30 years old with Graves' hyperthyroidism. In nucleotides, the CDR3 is TGTGCCGGCAGCCCAGCGGACGGGGCAAACATTCAGTACTTC. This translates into CAGSPADGANIQYF.